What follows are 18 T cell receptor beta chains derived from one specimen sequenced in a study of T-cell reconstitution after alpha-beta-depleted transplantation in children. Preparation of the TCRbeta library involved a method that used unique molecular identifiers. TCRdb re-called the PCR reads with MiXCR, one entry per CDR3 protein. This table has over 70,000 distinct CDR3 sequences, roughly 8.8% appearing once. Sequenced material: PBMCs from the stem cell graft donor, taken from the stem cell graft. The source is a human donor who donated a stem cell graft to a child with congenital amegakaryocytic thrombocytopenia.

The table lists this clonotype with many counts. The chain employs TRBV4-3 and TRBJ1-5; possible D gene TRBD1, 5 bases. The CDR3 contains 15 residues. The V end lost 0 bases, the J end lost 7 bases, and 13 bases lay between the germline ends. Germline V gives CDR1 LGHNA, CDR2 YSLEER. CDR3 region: CASSQDRRASQPQHF. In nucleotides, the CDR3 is TGCGCCAGCAGCCAAGATCGCAGGGCTTCCCAGCCCCAGCATTTT.

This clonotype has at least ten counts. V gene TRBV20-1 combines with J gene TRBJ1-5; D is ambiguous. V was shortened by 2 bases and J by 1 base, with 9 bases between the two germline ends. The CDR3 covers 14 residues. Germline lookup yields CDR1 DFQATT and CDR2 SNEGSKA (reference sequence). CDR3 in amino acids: CSARTDASNQPQHF. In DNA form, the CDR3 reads TGCAGTGCTAGAACGGACGCGAGCAATCAGCCCCAGCATTTT.

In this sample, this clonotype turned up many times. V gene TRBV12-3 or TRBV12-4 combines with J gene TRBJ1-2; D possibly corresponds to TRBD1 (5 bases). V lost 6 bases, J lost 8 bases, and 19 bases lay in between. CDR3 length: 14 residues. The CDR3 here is CASRPQGQNYGYTF. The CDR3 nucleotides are TGTGCCAGCAGACCGCAGGGTCAAAATTACGGCTACACCTTC.

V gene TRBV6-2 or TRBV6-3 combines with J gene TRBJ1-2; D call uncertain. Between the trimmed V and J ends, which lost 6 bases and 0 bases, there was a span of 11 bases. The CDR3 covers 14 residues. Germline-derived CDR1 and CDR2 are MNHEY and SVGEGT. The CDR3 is CASRPLGSNYGYTF. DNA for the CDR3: TGTGCCAGCAGGCCTCTTGGATCTAACTATGGCTACACCTTC.

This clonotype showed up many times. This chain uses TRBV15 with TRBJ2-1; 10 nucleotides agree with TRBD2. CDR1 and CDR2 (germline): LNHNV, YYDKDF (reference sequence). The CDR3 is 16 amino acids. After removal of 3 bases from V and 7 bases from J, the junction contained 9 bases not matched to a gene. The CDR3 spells CATSRNLAGGENEQFF. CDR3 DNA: TGTGCCACCAGCAGGAACTTAGCGGGAGGTGAAAATGAGCAGTTCTTC.

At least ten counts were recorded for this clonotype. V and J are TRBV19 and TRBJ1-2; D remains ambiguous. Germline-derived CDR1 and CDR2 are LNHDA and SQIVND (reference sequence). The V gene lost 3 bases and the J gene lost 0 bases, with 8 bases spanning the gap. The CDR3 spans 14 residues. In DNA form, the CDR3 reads TGTGCCAGTAGTATCGTGAGAGCTAACTATGGCTACACCTTC. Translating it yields CASSIVRANYGYTF.

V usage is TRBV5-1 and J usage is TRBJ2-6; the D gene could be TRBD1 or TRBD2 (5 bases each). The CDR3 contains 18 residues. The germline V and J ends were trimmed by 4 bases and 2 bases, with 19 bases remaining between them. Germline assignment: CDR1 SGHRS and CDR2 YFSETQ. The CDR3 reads CASSSGDLSGTGANVLTF. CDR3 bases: TGCGCCAGCAGCAGTGGGGACCTTTCTGGGACTGGGGCCAACGTCCTGACTTTC.

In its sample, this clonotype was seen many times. The CDR3 DNA is TGCAGTGCTAATAGGGTGGAGGGCGCCGGTGGCGCAGATACGCAGTATTTT. Its translation: CSANRVEGAGGADTQYF. The J gene is TRBJ2-3, the V gene TRBV20-1, with D maybe TRBD2 (6 bases). The V gene's germline CDR1 is DFQATT and CDR2 SNEGSKA (reference sequence). V was shortened by 4 bases and J by 4 bases, with 24 bases between the two germline ends. The CDR3 has 17 amino acids.

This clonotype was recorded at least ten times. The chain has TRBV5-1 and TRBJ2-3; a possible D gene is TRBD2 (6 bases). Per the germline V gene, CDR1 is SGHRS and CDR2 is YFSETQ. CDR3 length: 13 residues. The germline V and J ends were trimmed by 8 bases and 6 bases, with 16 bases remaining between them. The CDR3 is CASSASAEDTQYF. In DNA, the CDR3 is TGCGCCAGTTCGGCTAGCGCGGAGGATACGCAGTATTTT.

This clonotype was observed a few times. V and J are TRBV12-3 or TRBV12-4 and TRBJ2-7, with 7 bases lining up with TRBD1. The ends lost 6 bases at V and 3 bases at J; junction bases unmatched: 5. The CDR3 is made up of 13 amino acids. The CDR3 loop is CASSRDSGYEQYF. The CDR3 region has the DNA TGTGCCAGCAGCAGGGACAGTGGCTACGAGCAGTACTTC.

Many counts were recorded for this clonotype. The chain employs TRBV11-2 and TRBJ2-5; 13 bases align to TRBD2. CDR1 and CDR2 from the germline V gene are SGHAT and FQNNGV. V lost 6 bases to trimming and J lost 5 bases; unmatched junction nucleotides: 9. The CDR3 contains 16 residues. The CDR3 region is CASSRSWTSGGETQYF. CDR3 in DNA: TGTGCCAGCAGTCGTAGCTGGACTAGCGGGGGCGAGACCCAGTACTTC.

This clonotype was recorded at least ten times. The CDR3 DNA follows: TGCAGCGTTGATACTAGCGGGAGTGGTACAGATACGCAGTATTTT. Protein product: CSVDTSGSGTDTQYF. This chain uses TRBV29-1 with TRBJ2-3, with TRBD2 matching over 11 bases. With V trimmed by 3 bases and J by 3 bases, 5 bases remained unmatched. Germline V gives CDR1 SQVTM, CDR2 ANQGSEA. The CDR3 loop spans 15 amino acids.

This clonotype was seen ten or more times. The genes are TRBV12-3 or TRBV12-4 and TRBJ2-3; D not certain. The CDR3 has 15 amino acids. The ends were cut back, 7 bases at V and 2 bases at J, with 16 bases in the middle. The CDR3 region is CASKPRRSLTDTQYF. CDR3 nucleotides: TGTGCCAGCAAACCCCGGCGCAGCCTCACAGATACGCAGTATTTT.

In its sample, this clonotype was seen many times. CDR3 bases: TGTGCCAGCAGTCCTATTGGGACTAGCGGGAGGGTCAGCACAGATACGCAGTATTTT. Protein product: CASSPIGTSGRVSTDTQYF. The chain joins TRBV28 to TRBJ2-3; 16 nucleotides match TRBD2. Trimming removed 5 bases from V and 0 bases from J; junction bases left unmatched: 8. Germline-derived CDR1 and CDR2 are MDHEN and SYDVKM. CDR3 length: 19 residues.

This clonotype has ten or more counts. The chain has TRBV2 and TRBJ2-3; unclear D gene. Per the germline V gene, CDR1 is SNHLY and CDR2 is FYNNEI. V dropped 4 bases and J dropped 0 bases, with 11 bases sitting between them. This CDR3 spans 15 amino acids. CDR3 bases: TGTGCCAGCAGTGTCCGCCGCAGTAGCACAGATACGCAGTATTTT. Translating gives CASSVRRSSTDTQYF. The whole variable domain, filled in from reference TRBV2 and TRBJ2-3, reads EPEVTQTPSHQVTQMGQEVILRCVPISNHLYFYWYRQILGQKVEFLVSFYNNEISEKSEIFDDQFSVERPDGSNFTLKIRSTKLEDSAMYFCASSVRRSSTDTQYFGPGTRLTVL.

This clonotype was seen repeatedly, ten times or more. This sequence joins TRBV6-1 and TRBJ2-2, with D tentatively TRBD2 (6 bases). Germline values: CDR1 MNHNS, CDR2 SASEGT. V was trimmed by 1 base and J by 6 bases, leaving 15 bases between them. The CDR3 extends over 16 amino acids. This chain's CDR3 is CASSEGGGDGAGELFF. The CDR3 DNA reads TGTGCCAGCAGTGAAGGCGGAGGGGACGGGGCCGGGGAGCTGTTTTTT.

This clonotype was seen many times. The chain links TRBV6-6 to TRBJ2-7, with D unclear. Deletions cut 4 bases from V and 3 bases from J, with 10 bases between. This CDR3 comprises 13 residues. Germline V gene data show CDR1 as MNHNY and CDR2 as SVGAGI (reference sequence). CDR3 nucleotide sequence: TGTGCCAGCAGTTTATACAGCTTCTACGAGCAGTACTTC. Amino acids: CASSLYSFYEQYF.

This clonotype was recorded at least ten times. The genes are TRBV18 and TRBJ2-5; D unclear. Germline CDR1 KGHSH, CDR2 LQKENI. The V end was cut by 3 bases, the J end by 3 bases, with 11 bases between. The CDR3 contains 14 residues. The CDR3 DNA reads TGTGCCAGCTCACCTAGGCCAGCCGAAGAGACCCAGTACTTC. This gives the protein CASSPRPAEETQYF.